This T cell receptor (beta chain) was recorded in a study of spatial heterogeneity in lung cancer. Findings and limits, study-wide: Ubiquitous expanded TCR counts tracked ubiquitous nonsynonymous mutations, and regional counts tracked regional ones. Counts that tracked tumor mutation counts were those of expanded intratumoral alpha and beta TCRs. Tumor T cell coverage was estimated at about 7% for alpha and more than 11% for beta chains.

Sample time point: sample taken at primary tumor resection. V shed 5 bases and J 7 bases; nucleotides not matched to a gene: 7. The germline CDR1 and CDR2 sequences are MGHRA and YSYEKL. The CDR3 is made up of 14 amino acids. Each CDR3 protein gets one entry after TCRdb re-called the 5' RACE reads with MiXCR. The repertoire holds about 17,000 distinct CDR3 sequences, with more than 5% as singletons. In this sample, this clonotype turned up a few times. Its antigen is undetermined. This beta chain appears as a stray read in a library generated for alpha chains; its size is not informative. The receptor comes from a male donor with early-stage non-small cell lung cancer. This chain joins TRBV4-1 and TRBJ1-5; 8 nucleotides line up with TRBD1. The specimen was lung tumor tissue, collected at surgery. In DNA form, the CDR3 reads TGCGCCAGCAGCTTTTGGACAGGGTCCCAGCCCCAGCATTTT. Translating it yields CASSFWTGSQPQHF.